This TCR beta chain came from a study of blood T cell repertoires in COVID-19. Study overall: Specimens from acute and convalescent COVID-19 originated in the United States, Italy and Spain. PBMCs, B-cell-depleted T cells, or T cells were the source of the cDNA or gDNA that made up the material.

In the original workflow: It was from reference gene primer amplification that nucleated cell counts were estimated. Sequencing used immunoSEQ multiplex PCR; TCRdb keeps in-frame clones, though not all of them. The DNA gave D and trimming, while V, J and clone size come from that table. The repertoire holds roughly 260,000 clones, with roughly nine tenths as singletons. The junction had 5 bases not matched to a gene; V was cut back by 1 base and J by 2 bases. The germline CDR1 and CDR2 sequences are LNHDA and SQIVND (reference sequence). CDR3 size: 15 residues. The TCR sequence derives from a man aged 55-75 years who had recovered from COVID-19. This chain joins TRBV19 and TRBJ2-7, with 7 bases aligning to TRBD1. Material for sequencing was peripheral blood. The CDR3 DNA is TGTGCCAGTAGTATAGCGGGGACAGCTCCCTACGAGCAGTACTTC. Amino acid sequence: CASSIAGTAPYEQYF. Supplemented by reference TRBV19 and TRBJ2-7, the full variable domain reads DGGITQSPKYLFRKEGQNVTLSCEQNLNHDAMYWYRQDPGQGLRLIYYSQIVNDFQKGDIAEGYSVSREKKESFPLTVTSAQKNPTAFYLCASSIAGTAPYEQYFGPGTRLTVT.